This TCR beta chain was sequenced in a study of cytomegalovirus exposure and HLA in healthy donors. Germline-derived CDR1 and CDR2 are SGHDT and YYEEEE. The length of the CDR3 is 16 residues. The V gene lost 4 bases and the J gene lost 2 bases, with 13 bases spanning the gap. Healthy people donating bone marrow made up the donors. 60 Vbeta and 13 Jbeta primers were used in PCR. TCRdb's table, derived via immunoSEQ multiplex PCR, lists solely in-frame clones and lacks some. There are about 190,000 clones in the sample; 75% to 90% occur only once, and around 3% lies in the top ten. The clonotype comes from a woman between 50 and 59 years old in good health and CMV-seropositive. Sequenced material: PBMCs. V and J are TRBV5-6 and TRBJ1-6, with D possibly being TRBD1 (6 bases). In nucleotides, the CDR3 is TGTGCCAGCAGCGGCCCGGGGGGCCCCTATAATTCACCCCTCCACTTT. Translating it yields CASSGPGGPYNSPLHF.